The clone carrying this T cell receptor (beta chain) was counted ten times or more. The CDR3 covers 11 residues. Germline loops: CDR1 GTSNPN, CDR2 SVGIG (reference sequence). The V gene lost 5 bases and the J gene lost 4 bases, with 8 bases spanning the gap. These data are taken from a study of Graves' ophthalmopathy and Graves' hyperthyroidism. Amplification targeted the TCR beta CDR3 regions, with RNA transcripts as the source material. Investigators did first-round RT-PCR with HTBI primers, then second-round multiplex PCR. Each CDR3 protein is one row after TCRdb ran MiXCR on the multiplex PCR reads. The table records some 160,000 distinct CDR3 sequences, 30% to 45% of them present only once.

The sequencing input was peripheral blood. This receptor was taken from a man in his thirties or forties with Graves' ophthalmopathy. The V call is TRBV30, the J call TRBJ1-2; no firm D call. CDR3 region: CAWGESYGYTF. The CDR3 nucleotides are TGTGCCTGGGGAGAATCCTATGGCTACACCTTC.